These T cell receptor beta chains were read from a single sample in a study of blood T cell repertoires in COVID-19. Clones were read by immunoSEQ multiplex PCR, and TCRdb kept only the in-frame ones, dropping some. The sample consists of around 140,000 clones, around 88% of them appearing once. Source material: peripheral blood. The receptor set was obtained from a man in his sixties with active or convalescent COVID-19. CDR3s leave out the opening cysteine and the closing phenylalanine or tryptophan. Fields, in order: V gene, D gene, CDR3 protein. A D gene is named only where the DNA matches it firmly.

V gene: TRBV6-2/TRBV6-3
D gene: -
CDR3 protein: ASSYWGHGTDTQY

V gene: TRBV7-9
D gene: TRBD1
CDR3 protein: ASSRELAGGTQPQH

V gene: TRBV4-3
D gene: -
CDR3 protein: ASSQDVTGTNTGELF

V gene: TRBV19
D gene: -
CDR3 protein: ASSSRLDTRSSYEQY

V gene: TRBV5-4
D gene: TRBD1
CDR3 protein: ASSRGDRRNTEAF

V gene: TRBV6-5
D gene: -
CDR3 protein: ASSRTRGNTIY

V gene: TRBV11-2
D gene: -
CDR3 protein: ASSLNQGLYNEQF

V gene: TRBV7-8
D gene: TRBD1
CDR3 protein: ASREEDRGYGYT

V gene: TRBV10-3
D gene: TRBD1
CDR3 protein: AISGSGGVLHGYT

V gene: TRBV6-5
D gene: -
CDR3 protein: ASKEGSVNTEAF

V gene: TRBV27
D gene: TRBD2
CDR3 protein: ASSLAGEAYEQY

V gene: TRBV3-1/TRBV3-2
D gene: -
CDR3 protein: ASSQETRRGTNTEAF